A selection of T cell receptor beta chains follows, all from one sample in a study of OX40 agonist ivuxolimab in advanced cancers. Libraries were prepared by immunoSEQ multiplex PCR; TCRdb keeps only in-frame clonotypes and omits some of them. The data contain tens of thousands of clones, about nine tenths of them singletons. Sequences were derived from CD4+ or CD8+ T cells sorted from blood, sampled in a trial of the OX40 agonist ivuxolimab. Receptor source: an adult with an advanced solid tumor such as melanoma, head and neck, liver or kidney cancer. Both conserved end residues are part of each CDR3. A D gene is named only where the DNA matches it firmly. The size field is filled for only some rows; it gives once, few, many or a size class.

TRBJ1-6 TRBV19 15 NA NA CASSPLGGVRSPLHF TGTGCCAGTAGTCCGTTGGGAGGGGTTCGTTCACCCCTCCACTTT
TRBJ1-5 TRBV27 15 NA NA CASSLSGSSNQPQHF TGTGCCAGCAGTTTATCTGGATCTAGCAATCAGCCCCAGCATTTT
TRBJ1-4 TRBV7-2 14 NA NA CASSFLATNEKLFF TGTGCCAGCAGCTTTCTGGCAACTAATGAAAAACTGTTTTTT
TRBJ2-7 TRBV5-1 14 NA NA CASSGLSREYEQYF TGCGCCAGCAGCGGACTCTCTAGGGAGTACGAGCAGTACTTC
TRBJ2-2 TRBV6-4 18 NA NA CASTLGRAPESNTGELFF TGTGCCAGCACCCTAGGGAGAGCGCCCGAGTCGAACACCGGGGAGCTGTTTTTT
TRBJ1-2 TRBV6-1 17 few NA CASSERPRQLANYGYTF TGTGCCAGCAGTGAACGACCAAGACAGCTAGCTAACTATGGCTACACCTTC
TRBJ1-1 TRBV5-1 13 once NA CASSPGQNTEAFF TGCGCCAGCAGCCCGGGACAGAACACTGAAGCTTTCTTT
TRBJ2-7 TRBV5-1 14 NA NA CASSGRGAAYEQYF TGCGCCAGCAGCGGACGGGGGGCAGCCTACGAGCAGTACTTC
TRBJ2-1 TRBV6-1 12 once NA CASSERWNEQFF TGTGCCAGCAGTGAGAGATGGAATGAGCAGTTCTTC
TRBJ1-3 TRBV5-1 14 NA NA CASSLNAGGNTIYF TGCGCCAGCAGCTTGAATGCGGGTGGAAACACCATATATTTT
TRBJ1-1 TRBV23-1 13 NA NA CASSWTAYTEAFF TGCGCCAGCAGCTGGACAGCCTACACTGAAGCTTTCTTT
TRBJ1-2 TRBV6-5 15 NA TRBD1 CASRRGESAGGGYTF TGTGCCAGCAGGCGCGGGGAGAGTGCAGGGGGTGGCTACACCTTC
TRBJ2-1 TRBV5-1 17 NA TRBD1 CASSTTQRGPTGNEQFF TGCGCCAGCAGCACAACCCAAAGGGGGCCGACTGGGAATGAGCAGTTCTTC
TRBJ1-1 TRBV19 15 NA NA CASSIPTGTRMAAFF TGTGCCAGTAGTATCCCGACCGGGACCAGGATGGCCGCTTTCTTT
TRBJ2-1 TRBV4-2 17 NA TRBD2 CASSQGVGTSGGREQFF TGTGCCAGCAGCCAAGGGGTAGGGACTAGCGGGGGCCGGGAGCAGTTCTTC
TRBJ2-2 TRBV29-1 15 NA NA CSAAEDRTPPGELFF TGCAGCGCCGCGGAGGACCGGACCCCTCCGGGGGAGCTGTTTTTT
TRBJ2-3 TRBV7-9 13 NA NA CASSRGSTDTQYF TGTGCCAGCAGCCGGGGTTCCACAGATACGCAGTATTTT
TRBJ2-5 TRBV6-6 14 NA NA CASSSRVSQETQYF TGTGCCAGCAGTTCACGCGTCAGTCAAGAGACCCAGTACTTC
TRBJ2-3 TRBV27 15 once NA CASATLGGGPDTQYF TGTGCCAGCGCGACCTTAGGGGGGGGGCCAGATACGCAGTATTTT
TRBJ1-1 TRBV6-5 13 NA NA CASRSTAYTEAFF TGTGCCAGCAGATCGACAGCTTACACTGAAGCTTTCTTT
TRBJ1-6 TRBV18 15 few NA CASSREGGLSSPLHF TGTGCCAGCTCACGAGAGGGGGGGTTGAGTTCACCCCTCCACTTT
TRBJ1-2 TRBV4-1 13 few TRBD1 CASGLSGTGGDTF TGCGCCAGCGGACTATCCGGGACAGGGGGCGACACCTTC
TRBJ2-7 TRBV29-1 14 once TRBD1 CSVEDRSSYYEQYF TGCAGCGTTGAGGACAGGTCCTCCTACTACGAGCAGTACTTC
TRBJ2-5 TRBV7-7 14 once TRBD1 CASRRTGEQETQYF TGTGCTAGCAGAAGAACAGGGGAACAAGAGACCCAGTACTTC
TRBJ2-2 TRBV18 16 NA TRBD1 CASSPGQGASTGELFF TGTGCCAGCTCACCTGGACAGGGGGCGTCAACCGGGGAGCTGTTTTTT
TRBJ1-1 TRBV7-2 14 NA NA CASSLGGVGTEAFF TGTGCCAGCAGCTTGGGGGGCGTCGGCACTGAAGCTTTCTTT
TRBJ2-5 TRBV5-6 16 NA NA CASSLRPGNYQETQYF TGTGCCAGCAGCTTGCGGCCAGGGAACTACCAAGAGACCCAGTACTTC
TRBJ1-1 TRBV30 12 NA NA CAWSRIRSEAFF TGTGCCTGGAGTCGGATTCGCTCAGAAGCTTTCTTT
TRBJ1-5 TRBV15 15 NA NA CATSRDLADDQPQHF TGTGCCACCAGCAGAGATCTGGCGGACGATCAGCCCCAGCATTTT
TRBJ2-3 TRBV27 16 NA TRBD2 CASSPRGGGRDDTQYF TGTGCCAGCAGCCCACGCGGCGGGGGGCGGGATGATACGCAGTATTTT
TRBJ1-2 TRBV27 15 NA NA CASSLSTSGGHGYTF TGTGCCAGCAGTTTATCAACCTCTGGGGGCCATGGCTACACCTTC
TRBJ1-4 TRBV29-1 15 NA NA CSVEVGQGWSEKLFF TGCAGCGTTGAAGTAGGGCAGGGTTGGAGTGAAAAACTGTTTTTT
TRBJ2-3 TRBV10-3 14 NA TRBD2 CAITEAGGTDTQYF TGTGCCATAACCGAAGCGGGGGGAACAGATACGCAGTATTTT
TRBJ2-1 TRBV7-9 15 NA NA CASSPRRVGGDEQFF TGTGCCAGCAGCCCAAGAAGGGTCGGGGGTGATGAGCAGTTCTTC
TRBJ2-2 TRBV9 13 NA NA CASSVVPTGELFF TGTGCCAGCAGCGTAGTCCCCACCGGGGAGCTGTTTTTT
TRBJ2-7 TRBV5-4 15 NA NA CASSESYSSSYEQYF TGTGCCAGCAGTGAATCCTACAGCTCATCCTACGAGCAGTACTTC